This T cell receptor (beta chain) was sequenced in a study of T cell responses to AZD1222 COVID-19 vaccine. Regarding the study as a whole: Researchers report vaccine-associated CD4 TCRs spanning spike, with dominance at 160-218 and 743-854. A reported finding is that nearly half of spike-specific TCRs target unmutated variant regions.

This CDR3 region has 14 residues. The V gene end was trimmed by 3 bases and the J gene end by 5 bases; junction bases not matched to a gene: 6. Germline lookup yields CDR1 LNHDA and CDR2 SQIVND (reference sequence). The repertoire was sequenced with immunoSEQ multiplex PCR; TCRdb's copy has only in-frame clones and lacks some. This table holds over 150,000 clones, around 89% found once. Remarks on this clone: Its antigen is not identified. Distinct nucleotide sequences in the sample also encode this CDR3.

Sample: peripheral blood, taken 28 days after the second AZD1222 dose. The sequence came from an adult who received the AZD1222 COVID-19 vaccine. This rearrangement joins TRBV19 to TRBJ1-2; 7 positions match TRBD1. The CDR3: CASSISAGGYGYTF. In DNA form, the CDR3 reads TGTGCCAGTAGTATTTCGGCAGGGGGGTATGGCTACACCTTC.